The next 17 T cell receptor beta chains were all read from a single sample in a study of blood T cell repertoires in COVID-19. Assay: immunoSEQ multiplex PCR; the TCRdb copy retains only in-frame clones and omits some. The sample includes some 66,000 clones, roughly 80% seen only once; the top ten take roughly 6.7%. Sequencing used peripheral blood. These receptors originate from a man aged 60 to 69 with acute or convalescent COVID-19.

The chain links TRBV7-2 to TRBJ2-5, with TRBD2 matching over 12 bases. CDR1 is SGHTA, CDR2 FQGNSA, per germline. The CDR3 covers 18 residues. J lost 4 bases, V lost 1 base, and 10 bases had no gene match. The CDR3 is CASSLVSASGGARETQYF. CDR3 DNA: TGTGCCAGCAGCTTAGTTTCGGCTAGCGGGGGGGCGAGAGAGACCCAGTACTTC.

The V and J genes are TRBV3-1 (or the pseudogene TRBV3-2) and TRBJ2-2, with 7 bases fitting TRBD1. Germline V lookup: CDR1 LGHDT, CDR2 YNNKEL (reference sequence). Unmatched junction bases numbered 3, after V lost 4 bases and J lost 4 bases. CDR3 length: 14 amino acids. Here the CDR3 DNA reads TGTGCCAGCAGCCTGACAGGGCGCACCGGGGAGCTGTTTTTT. As protein: CASSLTGRTGELFF.

The chain links TRBV18 to TRBJ1-2, with D unresolved. Germline V CDR1 and CDR2: KGHSH, LQKENI. Between the trimmed V and J ends, which lost 3 bases and 8 bases, there was a span of 19 bases. This CDR3 contains 15 residues. CDR3 amino acids: CASSPSQDRNQGYTF. The CDR3 DNA sequence: TGTGCCAGCTCACCGTCGCAGGATCGGAATCAAGGCTACACCTTC.

The genes are TRBV7-2 and TRBJ2-5, with 9 bases identical to TRBD2. V lost 5 bases and J lost 1; bases outside the gene matches: 5. In germline, CDR1 is SGHTA, CDR2 FQGNSA. The CDR3 covers 15 residues. The CDR3 protein is CASSLRGGVQETQYF. CDR3 DNA sequence: TGTGCCAGCAGCCTACGCGGGGGGGTCCAAGAGACCCAGTACTTC.

The chain uses TRBV7-9 and TRBJ1-6; no definite D call. Trimming took 5 bases from V and 7 from J, leaving 15 bases between them. Germline values: CDR1 SEHNR, CDR2 FQNEAQ (reference sequence). The CDR3 is 15 residues long. The CDR3 loop is CASSPRFPLNSPLHF. DNA of the CDR3: TGTGCCAGCAGCCCTAGGTTTCCGCTGAATTCACCCCTCCACTTT.

This clone was observed a few times. The gene calls are TRBV14 and TRBJ1-1; 8 nucleotides line up with TRBD1. Germline CDR1 reads SGHDN; CDR2 reads FVKESK. V gave up 5 bases and J gave up 5 bases; unmatched junction bases: 4. This CDR3 region has 13 residues. The CDR3 is CASSSHRGTEAFF. The CDR3 DNA sequence: TGTGCCAGCAGCTCACACAGGGGGACTGAAGCTTTCTTT.

The chain links TRBV21-1 to TRBJ1-5; TRBD1 was called by the table and not checked on the DNA. TRBV21-1 is recorded as a pseudogene. The CDR3 loop spans 19 amino acids. In nucleotides, the CDR3 is TGTGCCAGCACCCTAAGGGACACCGGCCGAATCTATAGCAATCAGCCCCAGCATTTT. Residues: CASTLRDTGRIYSNQPQHF.

This sequence joins TRBV6-5 and TRBJ2-1; 10 bases fit TRBD2. Germline V gene data show CDR1 as MNHEY and CDR2 as SVGAGI. The CDR3 is 14 residues long. The V gene end was trimmed by 6 bases and the J gene end by 5 bases; junction bases not matched to a gene: 4. The CDR3 sequence is CASSKAGGDNEQFF. Written as DNA, the CDR3 is TGTGCCAGCAGCAAAGCGGGGGGGGACAATGAGCAGTTCTTC.

To note about this clone: At the DNA level, this CDR3 is encoded by other sequences in the same sample as well. The V and J genes are TRBV7-8 and TRBJ1-1, with D possibly being TRBD1 (5 bases). This CDR3 comprises 14 residues. Trimming pared 1 base from V and 0 bases from J, leaving 6 bases between. Germline V lookup: CDR1 SGHVS, CDR2 FQNEAQ. The CDR3 coding sequence is TGTGCCAGCAGCTTAGGACAGTTGAACACTGAAGCTTTCTTT. It specifies CASSLGQLNTEAFF.

The rearrangement joins TRBV5-5 to TRBJ2-2; D possibly corresponds to TRBD2 (5 bases). V shed 2 bases and J shed 5 bases, with 10 bases lying between them. Per germline, CDR1 SGHKS and CDR2 YYEKEE (reference sequence). This CDR3 has 14 amino acids. The CDR3 coding sequence is TGTGCCAGCAGCTTAGGAGGCGGGACCGGGGAGCTGTTTTTT. Translated: CASSLGGGTGELFF. Using reference TRBV5-5 and TRBJ2-2 for the parts outside the CDR3, the full variable domain is DAGVTQSPTHLIKTRGQQVTLRCSPISGHKSVSWYQQVLGQGPQFIFQYYEKEERGRGNFPDRFSARQFPNYSSELNVNALLLGDSALYLCASSLGGGTGELFFGEGSRLTVL.

This sequence joins TRBV3-1 (or the pseudogene TRBV3-2) and TRBJ1-4; 8 nucleotides align to TRBD1. The length of the CDR3 is 16 residues. The germline V gene has CDR1 LGHDT and CDR2 YNNKEL (reference sequence). The V segment lost 5 bases and the J segment 10 bases; nucleotides outside the gene matches: 15. The CDR3 DNA reads as TGTGCCAGCAGCACAGTGGGAGGACAGGGAATAGGAAAACTGTTTTTT. Protein product: CASSTVGGQGIGKLFF.

The chain recombines TRBV6-6 with TRBJ1-6, with 7 bases lining up with TRBD1. V shed 6 bases and J 7 bases; nucleotides not matched to a gene: 6. Germline CDR1 is MNHNY and CDR2 is SVGAGI (reference sequence). CDR3 length equals 14 residues. CDR3 in DNA: TGTGCCAGCAGCATAACAGGGGAGAATTCACCCCTCCACTTT. The encoded protein is CASSITGENSPLHF.

The J gene is TRBJ2-1, the V gene TRBV9; D is unclear. Deletions cut 0 bases from V and 7 bases from J, with 5 bases between. The length of the CDR3 is 12 residues. Germline values: CDR1 SGDLS, CDR2 YYNGEE. DNA of the CDR3: TGTGCCAGCAGCGTAGATAGAAATGAGCAGTTCTTC. Translation: CASSVDRNEQFF.

The rearrangement uses TRBV20-1 and TRBJ2-3, with 7 bases identical to TRBD1. The CDR3 is 15 residues long. Trimming removed 3 bases from V and 3 bases from J; junction bases left unmatched: 9. Germline loops: CDR1 DFQATT, CDR2 SNEGSKA (reference sequence). In DNA form, the CDR3 reads TGCAGTGCTAGTCGCACAGGGGCGAGGACAGATACGCAGTATTTT. It specifies CSASRTGARTDTQYF.

The rearrangement links TRBV2 to TRBJ1-1; 9 bases align to TRBD1. V shed 2 bases and J 3 bases; nucleotides not matched to a gene: 7. The germline V gene encodes CDR1 SNHLY and CDR2 FYNNEI. CDR3 length: 16 amino acids. The CDR3 nucleotides read TGTGCCAGCAGTGAAATGGGGACAGGGTTGCACACTGAAGCTTTCTTT. Protein: CASSEMGTGLHTEAFF. The full variable domain, rest sourced from reference TRBV2 and TRBJ1-1, is EPEVTQTPSHQVTQMGQEVILRCVPISNHLYFYWYRQILGQKVEFLVSFYNNEISEKSEIFDDQFSVERPDGSNFTLKIRSTKLEDSAMYFCASSEMGTGLHTEAFFGQGTRLTVV.

Of note for this clone: Within the sample, other DNA sequences also encode this same CDR3. V usage is TRBV7-9 and J usage is TRBJ2-3; D is possibly TRBD2 (6 bases). Trimming removed 5 bases at V and 0 bases at J, with 12 bases between. This CDR3 comprises 15 residues. CDR1 is SEHNR, CDR2 FQNEAQ, per germline (reference sequence). In DNA, the CDR3 is TGTGCCAGCAGCCCACCGGGGGTTAGCACAGATACGCAGTATTTT. The encoded protein is CASSPPGVSTDTQYF.

The chain employs TRBV6-5 and TRBJ2-7; 7 nucleotides align to TRBD1. Germline V lookup: CDR1 MNHEY, CDR2 SVGAGI. The CDR3 is made up of 14 amino acids. The V gene end was trimmed by 5 bases and the J gene end by 3 bases; junction bases not matched to a gene: 7. In DNA form, the CDR3 reads TGTGCCAGCAGTCCCGGGACAGCTGTCTACGAGCAGTACTTC. Its protein is CASSPGTAVYEQYF.